The rows below give T cell receptor beta chains drawn from one sample of a study of preoperative IRX-2 immunotherapy in early breast cancer. TCRdb's copy holds only in-frame clones and misses some; the assay was immunoSEQ multiplex PCR. The table records more than 50,000 clones, approximately 94% of them present only once. This sample was taken from a patient treated with IRX-2 immunotherapy. The receptors were sampled from a human donor with breast cancer. The CDR3 runs from the conserved cysteine through the conserved F or W. The D gene is left open where the match is weak. Some rows mark clone size as missing; the rest say once, few, many or name a class of expanded clone.

j_call: TRBJ1-1; v_call: TRBV7-9; clone_size: -; d_call: -; cdr3_nt: TGTGCCAGCACCAACCGGGGGGAGGGCACTGAAGCTTTCTTT; cdr3_aa: CASTNRGEGTEAFF
j_call: TRBJ1-3; v_call: TRBV4-1; clone_size: -; d_call: -; cdr3_nt: TGCGCCAGCAGCCAAGAGCCGGTCTCTGGAAACACCATATATTTT; cdr3_aa: CASSQEPVSGNTIYF
j_call: TRBJ1-2; v_call: TRBV7-2; clone_size: -; d_call: TRBD1; cdr3_nt: TGTGCCAGCAGCCTAGGGGGACAGGCAAGACTCTATGGCTACACCTTC; cdr3_aa: CASSLGGQARLYGYTF
j_call: TRBJ1-3; v_call: TRBV9; clone_size: -; d_call: -; cdr3_nt: TGTGCCAGCAGCGTCGGGACCGAGTCTGGAAACACCATATATTTT; cdr3_aa: CASSVGTESGNTIYF
j_call: TRBJ2-1; v_call: TRBV5-1; clone_size: -; d_call: -; cdr3_nt: TGCGCCAGCAGCTTACAACCGGAGAACAATGAGCAGTTCTTC; cdr3_aa: CASSLQPENNEQFF
j_call: TRBJ2-7; v_call: TRBV5-5; clone_size: -; d_call: -; cdr3_nt: TGTGCCAGCAGCTACTACAAACAGGGCGAGCAGTACTTC; cdr3_aa: CASSYYKQGEQYF
j_call: TRBJ2-7; v_call: TRBV18; clone_size: -; d_call: -; cdr3_nt: TGTGCCAGCTCACCATCTGGTTTTCACGAGCAGTACTTC; cdr3_aa: CASSPSGFHEQYF
j_call: TRBJ1-5; v_call: TRBV6-5; clone_size: -; d_call: TRBD1; cdr3_nt: TGTGCCAGCAGTTACGCAGGGGGCGGTAATCAGCCCCAGCATTTT; cdr3_aa: CASSYAGGGNQPQHF
j_call: TRBJ1-1; v_call: TRBV5-4; clone_size: -; d_call: -; cdr3_nt: TGTGCCAGCAGCTTGGGGAGGACAGCTGAAGCTTTCTTT; cdr3_aa: CASSLGRTAEAFF
j_call: TRBJ1-6; v_call: TRBV30; clone_size: -; d_call: TRBD1; cdr3_nt: TGTGCCTGGAGTAGAAGAGGGGGCTCATATAATTCACCCCTCCACTTT; cdr3_aa: CAWSRRGGSYNSPLHF
j_call: TRBJ1-2; v_call: TRBV6-5; clone_size: -; d_call: TRBD1; cdr3_nt: TGTGCCAGCAGCAACAGGGGGGACTATGGCTACACCTTC; cdr3_aa: CASSNRGDYGYTF
j_call: TRBJ2-3; v_call: TRBV9; clone_size: -; d_call: -; cdr3_nt: TGTGCCAGCAGCCCAGCCGACATAGTCACAGATACGCAGTATTTT; cdr3_aa: CASSPADIVTDTQYF
j_call: TRBJ2-1; v_call: TRBV19; clone_size: -; d_call: TRBD2; cdr3_nt: TGTGCCAGCGGAATAGCGGGAGGGTTTATTTTTGTTGAGCAGTTCTTC; cdr3_aa: CASGIAGGFIFVEQFF
j_call: TRBJ2-7; v_call: TRBV4-2; clone_size: -; d_call: TRBD2; cdr3_nt: TGTGCCAGCAGCCAAGTGTCAGCGGGGGGTCTCTACGAGCAGTACTTC; cdr3_aa: CASSQVSAGGLYEQYF
j_call: TRBJ2-7; v_call: TRBV5-8; clone_size: -; d_call: -; cdr3_nt: TGTGCCAGCAGCTTGGCCAGCCTCTACGAGCAGTACTTC; cdr3_aa: CASSLASLYEQYF
j_call: TRBJ1-1; v_call: TRBV4-3; clone_size: -; d_call: TRBD1; cdr3_nt: TGCGCCAGCAGCCACCACACAGGGGAGGCCACTGAAGCTTTCTTT; cdr3_aa: CASSHHTGEATEAFF
j_call: TRBJ2-2; v_call: TRBV7-3; clone_size: -; d_call: TRBD2; cdr3_nt: TGTGCCAGCAGCTTACGGGTACTAGCGGGGCGCTACACCGGGGAGCTGTTTTTT; cdr3_aa: CASSLRVLAGRYTGELFF
j_call: TRBJ2-3; v_call: TRBV11-2; clone_size: -; d_call: -; cdr3_nt: TGTGCCAGCAGCTTAGATCGGGGTAGCACAGATACGCAGTATTTT; cdr3_aa: CASSLDRGSTDTQYF
j_call: TRBJ2-5; v_call: TRBV11-2; clone_size: -; d_call: -; cdr3_nt: TGTGCCAGCACCTGGGGCATTTCCCAAGAGACCCAGTACTTC; cdr3_aa: CASTWGISQETQYF
j_call: TRBJ2-1; v_call: TRBV27; clone_size: -; d_call: TRBD2; cdr3_nt: TGTGCCAGCAGCCCTCTAGCGGGAGACCACAATGAGCAGTTCTTC; cdr3_aa: CASSPLAGDHNEQFF
j_call: TRBJ2-6; v_call: TRBV7-9; clone_size: -; d_call: -; cdr3_nt: TGTGCCGGCGGGCCGCGTACTGGGGCCAACGTCCTGACTTTC; cdr3_aa: CAGGPRTGANVLTF
j_call: TRBJ1-5; v_call: TRBV30; clone_size: -; d_call: -; cdr3_nt: TGTGCCTGGAGTGTAAAAGGTAATCAGCCCCAGCATTTT; cdr3_aa: CAWSVKGNQPQHF
j_call: TRBJ2-7; v_call: TRBV4-2; clone_size: -; d_call: TRBD2; cdr3_nt: TGTGCCAGCAGAATAGCGGGGGGGGGCTACGAGCAGTACTTC; cdr3_aa: CASRIAGGGYEQYF
j_call: TRBJ1-1; v_call: TRBV6-5; clone_size: -; d_call: -; cdr3_nt: TGTGCCAGCAGTTACCCCGGGAGGACTGAAGCTTTCTTT; cdr3_aa: CASSYPGRTEAFF
j_call: TRBJ2-1; v_call: TRBV6-5; clone_size: -; d_call: TRBD2; cdr3_nt: TGTGCCAGCAGTTACTCTGGCGGGGGAAAACCTGAGCAGTTCTTC; cdr3_aa: CASSYSGGGKPEQFF
j_call: TRBJ2-3; v_call: TRBV28; clone_size: once; d_call: TRBD2; cdr3_nt: TGTGCCAGCAGTTTATCCCGACTAGCGGGAGTCACAGATACGCAGTATTTT; cdr3_aa: CASSLSRLAGVTDTQYF
j_call: TRBJ1-3; v_call: TRBV28; clone_size: -; d_call: -; cdr3_nt: TGTGCCAGCAGTATTCCCGCAAACACCATATATTTT; cdr3_aa: CASSIPANTIYF
j_call: TRBJ1-4; v_call: TRBV5-5; clone_size: -; d_call: -; cdr3_nt: TGTGCCAGCACCGCGACTGCCCGGGCGGTGAATGAAAAACTGTTTTTT; cdr3_aa: CASTATARAVNEKLFF
j_call: TRBJ2-5; v_call: TRBV19; clone_size: once; d_call: -; cdr3_nt: TGTGCCAGTATGCCAGGCGAGACCCAGTACTTC; cdr3_aa: CASMPGETQYF
j_call: TRBJ2-7; v_call: TRBV5-4; clone_size: -; d_call: -; cdr3_nt: TGTGCCAGCAGCCACGATAACCAGGGGCCGAGCTACGAGCAGTACTTC; cdr3_aa: CASSHDNQGPSYEQYF
j_call: TRBJ2-3; v_call: TRBV4-3; clone_size: once; d_call: -; cdr3_nt: TGCGCCAGCAGCCTCGGCTGGGGCACAGATACGCAGTATTTT; cdr3_aa: CASSLGWGTDTQYF
j_call: TRBJ1-1; v_call: TRBV5-1; clone_size: -; d_call: -; cdr3_nt: TGCGCCAGCAGCTCCTCAGGGGTCAGCACTGAAGCTTTCTTT; cdr3_aa: CASSSSGVSTEAFF
j_call: TRBJ1-1; v_call: TRBV5-4; clone_size: -; d_call: -; cdr3_nt: TGTGCCAGCAGCTTTGTAGGGGCCTCTGAAGCTTTCTTT; cdr3_aa: CASSFVGASEAFF
j_call: TRBJ1-2; v_call: TRBV29-1; clone_size: -; d_call: TRBD1; cdr3_nt: TGCAGCGTTGGGACAGGGGGCGCGGGAGGTGGCTACACCTTC; cdr3_aa: CSVGTGGAGGGYTF
j_call: TRBJ2-7; v_call: TRBV6-1; clone_size: -; d_call: TRBD1; cdr3_nt: TGTGCCAGCAGGGACGGGACAGGCGCCTACGAGCAGTACTTC; cdr3_aa: CASRDGTGAYEQYF
j_call: TRBJ1-4; v_call: TRBV4-1; clone_size: -; d_call: -; cdr3_nt: TGCGCCAGCAGCCAGACGGCAACTAATGAAAAACTGTTTTTT; cdr3_aa: CASSQTATNEKLFF
j_call: TRBJ2-3; v_call: TRBV4-3; clone_size: -; d_call: -; cdr3_nt: TGCGCCAGCAGCCGCCAGGGGTATACGCAGTATTTT; cdr3_aa: CASSRQGYTQYF
j_call: TRBJ1-3; v_call: TRBV5-4; clone_size: -; d_call: -; cdr3_nt: TGTGCCAGCAGCTTGGAGGCTGGAAACACCATATATTTT; cdr3_aa: CASSLEAGNTIYF
j_call: TRBJ2-3; v_call: TRBV7-2; clone_size: -; d_call: TRBD2; cdr3_nt: TGTGCCAGCAGCTCCACTTTTAGCGGGAGGGCAGATACGCAGTATTTT; cdr3_aa: CASSSTFSGRADTQYF
j_call: TRBJ1-2; v_call: TRBV6-5; clone_size: -; d_call: -; cdr3_nt: TGTGCCAGCAATTACCGCCCCGGGGTTTCAATGGATGGCTACACCTTC; cdr3_aa: CASNYRPGVSMDGYTF
j_call: TRBJ2-7; v_call: TRBV6-5; clone_size: -; d_call: -; cdr3_nt: TGTGCCAGCAGTTACTCACGAGGTTACGAGCAGTACTTC; cdr3_aa: CASSYSRGYEQYF
j_call: TRBJ1-5; v_call: TRBV6-6; clone_size: -; d_call: -; cdr3_nt: TGTGCCAGTAGGGACACCTTCTATAGCAATCAGCCCCAGCATTTT; cdr3_aa: CASRDTFYSNQPQHF
j_call: TRBJ2-5; v_call: TRBV7-2; clone_size: -; d_call: TRBD2; cdr3_nt: TGTGCCAGCAGCCCACACGGACTAGCGGGGGGTATGGCCCAGTACTTC; cdr3_aa: CASSPHGLAGGMAQYF
j_call: TRBJ2-7; v_call: TRBV5-4; clone_size: -; d_call: -; cdr3_nt: TGTGCCAGCAGCTTTAATCCACCCCGCGAGCAGTACTTC; cdr3_aa: CASSFNPPREQYF
j_call: TRBJ2-7; v_call: TRBV5-1; clone_size: -; d_call: -; cdr3_nt: TGCGCCAGCAGGGACGGTTCCTACGAGCAGTACTTC; cdr3_aa: CASRDGSYEQYF
j_call: TRBJ2-2; v_call: TRBV7-9; clone_size: -; d_call: -; cdr3_nt: TGTGCCCTTTTCCCCGGACATTTGGGGGAGCTGTTTTTT; cdr3_aa: CALFPGHLGELFF
j_call: TRBJ2-2; v_call: TRBV18; clone_size: -; d_call: -; cdr3_nt: TGTGCCAGCTCACCACGGGCAGGGGCACCGAGGGAGCTGTTTTTT; cdr3_aa: CASSPRAGAPRELFF
j_call: TRBJ2-1; v_call: TRBV27; clone_size: -; d_call: -; cdr3_nt: TGTGCCAGCAGTTTACCCCAACAGGGCTCCTACAATGAGCAGTTCTTC; cdr3_aa: CASSLPQQGSYNEQFF
j_call: TRBJ2-5; v_call: TRBV29-1; clone_size: -; d_call: -; cdr3_nt: TGCAGCGCCCGGGACGGATCCTCGGAGACCCAGTACTTC; cdr3_aa: CSARDGSSETQYF
j_call: TRBJ1-6; v_call: TRBV28; clone_size: few; d_call: -; cdr3_nt: TGTGCCAGCAGTGTCCAATTCGGGAATTCACCCCTCCACTTT; cdr3_aa: CASSVQFGNSPLHF
j_call: TRBJ1-1; v_call: TRBV18; clone_size: -; d_call: -; cdr3_nt: TGTGCCAGCTCACCTAATCAGGGGATGTCTGAAGCTTTCTTT; cdr3_aa: CASSPNQGMSEAFF
j_call: TRBJ1-2; v_call: TRBV28; clone_size: -; d_call: -; cdr3_nt: TGTGCCAGCAGTTCCTCCCTCGGGCGTTTCTATGGCTACACCTTC; cdr3_aa: CASSSSLGRFYGYTF
j_call: TRBJ2-1; v_call: TRBV9; clone_size: -; d_call: TRBD1; cdr3_nt: TGTGCCAGCAGCGAGGGGGGGGGACAGGGCATCAATGAGCAGTTCTTC; cdr3_aa: CASSEGGGQGINEQFF